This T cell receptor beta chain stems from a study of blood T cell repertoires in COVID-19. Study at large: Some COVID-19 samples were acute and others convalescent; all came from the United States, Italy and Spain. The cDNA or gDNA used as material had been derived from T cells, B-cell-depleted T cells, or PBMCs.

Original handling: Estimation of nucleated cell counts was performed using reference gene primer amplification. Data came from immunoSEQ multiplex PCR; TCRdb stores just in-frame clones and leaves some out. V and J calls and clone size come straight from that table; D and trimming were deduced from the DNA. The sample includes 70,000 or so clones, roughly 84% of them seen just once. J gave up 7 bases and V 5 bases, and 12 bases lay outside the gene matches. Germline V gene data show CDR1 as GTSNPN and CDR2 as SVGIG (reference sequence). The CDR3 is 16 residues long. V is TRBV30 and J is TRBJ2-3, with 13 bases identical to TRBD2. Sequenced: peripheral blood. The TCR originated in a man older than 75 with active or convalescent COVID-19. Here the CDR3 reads CAWGRKLAGGINTQYF. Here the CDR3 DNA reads TGTGCCTGGGGACGGAAACTAGCGGGGGGGATTAATACGCAGTATTTT.